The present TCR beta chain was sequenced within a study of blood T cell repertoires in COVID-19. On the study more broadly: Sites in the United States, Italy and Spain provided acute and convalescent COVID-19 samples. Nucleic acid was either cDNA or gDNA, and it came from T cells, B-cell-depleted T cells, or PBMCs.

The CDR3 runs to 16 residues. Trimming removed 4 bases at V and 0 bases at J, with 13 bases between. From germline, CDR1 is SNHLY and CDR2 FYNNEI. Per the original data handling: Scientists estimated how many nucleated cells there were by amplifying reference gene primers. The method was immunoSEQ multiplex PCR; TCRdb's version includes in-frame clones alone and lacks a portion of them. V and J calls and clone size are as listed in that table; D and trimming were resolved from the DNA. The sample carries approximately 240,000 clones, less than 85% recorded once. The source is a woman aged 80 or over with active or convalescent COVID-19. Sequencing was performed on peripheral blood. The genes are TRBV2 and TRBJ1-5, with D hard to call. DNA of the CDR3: TGTGCCAGCAGTGTATTCGTCCGGGATAGCAATCAGCCCCAGCATTTT. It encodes CASSVFVRDSNQPQHF.